Described below is a single TCR beta chain sequence and its context. These data originate in a study of T cells after somatic rescue of genetic block. Sequencing used immunoSEQ multiplex PCR; TCRdb keeps in-frame clones, though not all of them. The sample contains 110,000 or so clones, approximately 90% of which appear only once. The V gene's germline CDR1 is LGHNA and CDR2 YNFKEQ. Between the trimmed V and J ends, which lost 4 bases and 6 bases, there was a span of 15 bases. This CDR3 spans 14 amino acids. The rearrangement uses TRBV4-2 and TRBJ1-2; D may be TRBD1 (6 bases). The sequenced sample was peripheral blood mononuclear cells (PBMCs). This clonotype was obtained from a woman in her late teens or twenties. CDR3 in amino acids: CASSLGRAGDGYTF. CDR3 sequence (DNA): TGTGCCAGCAGCCTCGGGAGGGCAGGGGATGGCTACACCTTC.